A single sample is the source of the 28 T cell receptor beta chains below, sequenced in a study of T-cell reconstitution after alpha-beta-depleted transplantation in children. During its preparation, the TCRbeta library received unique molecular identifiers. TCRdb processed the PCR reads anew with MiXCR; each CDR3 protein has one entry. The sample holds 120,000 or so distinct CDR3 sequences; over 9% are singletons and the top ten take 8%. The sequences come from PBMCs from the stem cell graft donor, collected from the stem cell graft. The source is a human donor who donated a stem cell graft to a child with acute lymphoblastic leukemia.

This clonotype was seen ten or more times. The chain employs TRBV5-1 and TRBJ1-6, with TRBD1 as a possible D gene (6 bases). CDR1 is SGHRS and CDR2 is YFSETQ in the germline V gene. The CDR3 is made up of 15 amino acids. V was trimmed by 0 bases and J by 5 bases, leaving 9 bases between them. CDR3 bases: TGCGCCAGCAGCTTGGAATCAGGGGATAATTCACCCCTCCACTTT. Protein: CASSLESGDNSPLHF.

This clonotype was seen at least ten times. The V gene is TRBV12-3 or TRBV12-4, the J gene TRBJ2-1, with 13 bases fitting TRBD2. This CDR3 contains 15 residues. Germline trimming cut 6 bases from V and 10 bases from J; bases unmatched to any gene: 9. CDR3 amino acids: CASSSTSGGAGEQFF. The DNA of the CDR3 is TGTGCCAGCAGCTCCACTAGCGGGGGGGCCGGGGAGCAGTTCTTC.

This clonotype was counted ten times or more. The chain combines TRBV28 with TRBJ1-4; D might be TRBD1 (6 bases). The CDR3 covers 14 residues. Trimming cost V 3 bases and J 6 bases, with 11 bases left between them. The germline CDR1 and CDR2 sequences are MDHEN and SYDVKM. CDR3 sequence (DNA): TGTGCCAGCAGTTTCCCAGGGGCGTATGAAAAACTGTTTTTT. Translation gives CASSFPGAYEKLFF.

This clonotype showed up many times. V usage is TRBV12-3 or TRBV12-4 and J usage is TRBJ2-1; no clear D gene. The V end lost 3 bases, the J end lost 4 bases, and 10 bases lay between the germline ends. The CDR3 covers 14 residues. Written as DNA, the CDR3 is TGTGCCAGCAGTTTGGCGGTGGGTTACAATGAGCAGTTCTTC. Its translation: CASSLAVGYNEQFF.

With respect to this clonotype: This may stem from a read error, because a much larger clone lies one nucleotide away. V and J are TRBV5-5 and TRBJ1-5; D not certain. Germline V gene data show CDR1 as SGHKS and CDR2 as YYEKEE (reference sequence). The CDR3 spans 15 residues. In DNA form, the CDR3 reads TGTGCCAGCAGCTTGGCGGTGGCGGCCAATCAGGCCCAGCATTTT. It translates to CASSLAVAANQAQHF.

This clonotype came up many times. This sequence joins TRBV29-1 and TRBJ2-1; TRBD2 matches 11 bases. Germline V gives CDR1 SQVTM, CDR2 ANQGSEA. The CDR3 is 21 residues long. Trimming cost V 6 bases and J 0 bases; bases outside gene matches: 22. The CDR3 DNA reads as TGCAGCGTGCTCGGGACTAGCGGAGGGGAGGCGTCCCCCAGCTCCTACAATGAGCAGTTCTTC. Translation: CSVLGTSGGEASPSSYNEQFF.

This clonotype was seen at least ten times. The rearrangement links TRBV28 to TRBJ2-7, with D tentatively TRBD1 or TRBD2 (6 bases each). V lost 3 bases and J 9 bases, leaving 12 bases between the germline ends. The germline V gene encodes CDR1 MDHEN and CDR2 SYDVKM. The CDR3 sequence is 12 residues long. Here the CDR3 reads CASSFGGPGQYF. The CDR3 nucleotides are TGTGCCAGCAGTTTCGGGGGCCCGGGGCAGTACTTC.

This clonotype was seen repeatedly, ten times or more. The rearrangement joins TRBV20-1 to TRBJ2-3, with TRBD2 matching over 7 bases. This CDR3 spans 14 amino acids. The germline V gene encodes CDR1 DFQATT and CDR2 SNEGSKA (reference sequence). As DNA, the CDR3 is TGCAGCGCCTCAGTGGGGGGGTTGAAAGATACGCAGTATTTT. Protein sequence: CSASVGGLKDTQYF.

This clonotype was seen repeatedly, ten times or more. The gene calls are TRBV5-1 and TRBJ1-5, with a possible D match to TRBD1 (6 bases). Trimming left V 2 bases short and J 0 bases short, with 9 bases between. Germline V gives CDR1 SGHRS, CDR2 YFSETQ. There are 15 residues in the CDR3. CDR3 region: CASSFRGDSNQPQHF. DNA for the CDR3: TGCGCCAGCAGCTTCAGGGGCGATAGCAATCAGCCCCAGCATTTT. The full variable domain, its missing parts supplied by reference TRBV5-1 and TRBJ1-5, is KAGVTQTPRYLIKTRGQQVTLSCSPISGHRSVSWYQQTPGQGLQFLFEYFSETQRNKGNFPGRFSGRQFSNSRSEMNVSTLELGDSALYLCASSFRGDSNQPQHFGDGTRLSIL.

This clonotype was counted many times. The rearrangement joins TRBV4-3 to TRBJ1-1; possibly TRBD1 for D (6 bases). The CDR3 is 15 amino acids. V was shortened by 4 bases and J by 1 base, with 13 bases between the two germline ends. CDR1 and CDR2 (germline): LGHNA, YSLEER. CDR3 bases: TGCGCCAGCAGCCTACGTCTACAGGGGAACACTGAAGCTTTCTTT. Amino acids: CASSLRLQGNTEAFF.

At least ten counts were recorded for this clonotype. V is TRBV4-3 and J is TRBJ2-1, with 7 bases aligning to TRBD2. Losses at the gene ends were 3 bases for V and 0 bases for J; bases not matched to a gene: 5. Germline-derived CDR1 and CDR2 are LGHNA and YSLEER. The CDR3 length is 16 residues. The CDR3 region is CASSHPSGNSYNEQFF. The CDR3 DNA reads TGCGCCAGCAGCCACCCGAGCGGGAACTCCTACAATGAGCAGTTCTTC.

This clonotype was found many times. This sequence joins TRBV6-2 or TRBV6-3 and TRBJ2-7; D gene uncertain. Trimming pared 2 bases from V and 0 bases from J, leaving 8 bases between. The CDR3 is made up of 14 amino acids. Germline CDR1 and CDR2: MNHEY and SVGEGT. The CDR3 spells CASSYHGSSYEQYF. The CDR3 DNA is TGTGCCAGCAGTTACCATGGCAGCTCCTACGAGCAGTACTTC.

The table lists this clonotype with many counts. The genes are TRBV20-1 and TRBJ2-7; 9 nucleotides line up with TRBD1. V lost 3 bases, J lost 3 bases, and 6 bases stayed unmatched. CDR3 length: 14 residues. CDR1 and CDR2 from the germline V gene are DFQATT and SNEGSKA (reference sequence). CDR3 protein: CSARQGQGFYEQYF. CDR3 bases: TGCAGTGCTAGGCAGGGACAGGGCTTCTACGAGCAGTACTTC.

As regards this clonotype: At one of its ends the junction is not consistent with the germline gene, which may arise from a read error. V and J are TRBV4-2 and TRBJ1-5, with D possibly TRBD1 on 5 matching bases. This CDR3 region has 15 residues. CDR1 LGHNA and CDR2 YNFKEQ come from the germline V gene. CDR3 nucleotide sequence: TGTGCCATCAGCCCGGGGGGTGGAGGGCTGCAGCCCCAGCATTTT. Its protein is CAISPGGGGLQPQHF.

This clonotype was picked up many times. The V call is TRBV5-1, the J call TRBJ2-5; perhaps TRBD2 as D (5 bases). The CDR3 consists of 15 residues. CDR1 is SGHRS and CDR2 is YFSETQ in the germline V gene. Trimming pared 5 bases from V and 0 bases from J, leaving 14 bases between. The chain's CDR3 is CASRGEKGDQETQYF. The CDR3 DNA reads TGCGCCAGCAGGGGAGAGAAGGGAGACCAAGAGACCCAGTACTTC. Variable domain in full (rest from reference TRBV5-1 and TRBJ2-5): KAGVTQTPRYLIKTRGQQVTLSCSPISGHRSVSWYQQTPGQGLQFLFEYFSETQRNKGNFPGRFSGRQFSNSRSEMNVSTLELGDSALYLCASRGEKGDQETQYFGPGTRLLVL.

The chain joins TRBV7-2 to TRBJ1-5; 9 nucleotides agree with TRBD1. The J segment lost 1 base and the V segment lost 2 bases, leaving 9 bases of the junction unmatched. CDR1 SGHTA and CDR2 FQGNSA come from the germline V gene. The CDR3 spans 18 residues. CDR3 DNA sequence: TGTGCCAGCAGCTTAACCCTAAGGACAGGGGTAAGCAATCAGCCCCAGCATTTT. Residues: CASSLTLRTGVSNQPQHF.

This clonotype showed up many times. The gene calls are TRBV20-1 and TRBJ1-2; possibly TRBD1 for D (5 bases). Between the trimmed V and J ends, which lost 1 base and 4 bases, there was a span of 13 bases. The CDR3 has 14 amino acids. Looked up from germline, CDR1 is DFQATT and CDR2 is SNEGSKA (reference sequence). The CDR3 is CSARVGAVGYGYTF. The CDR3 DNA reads TGCAGTGCTAGAGTAGGGGCTGTTGGCTATGGCTACACCTTC.

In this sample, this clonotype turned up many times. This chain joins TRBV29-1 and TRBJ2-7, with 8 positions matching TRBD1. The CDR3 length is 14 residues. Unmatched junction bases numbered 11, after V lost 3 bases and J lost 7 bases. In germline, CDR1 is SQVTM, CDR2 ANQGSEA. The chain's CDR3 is CSVDVGQGLREQYF. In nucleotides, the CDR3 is TGCAGCGTTGATGTAGGACAGGGCTTAAGGGAGCAGTACTTC.

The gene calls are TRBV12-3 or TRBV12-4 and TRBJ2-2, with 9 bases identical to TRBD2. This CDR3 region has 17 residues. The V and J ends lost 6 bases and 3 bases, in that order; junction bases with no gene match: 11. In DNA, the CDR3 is TGTGCCAGCAGAAAATCGGGTAGCGGGGGATACACCGGGGAGCTGTTTTTT. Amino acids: CASRKSGSGGYTGELFF.

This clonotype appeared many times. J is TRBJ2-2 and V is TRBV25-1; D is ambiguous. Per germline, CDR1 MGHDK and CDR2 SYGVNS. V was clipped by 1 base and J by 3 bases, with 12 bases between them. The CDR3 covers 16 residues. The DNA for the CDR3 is TGTGCCAGCAGTGAATTAGGGATAGGACACACCGGGGAGCTGTTTTTT. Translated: CASSELGIGHTGELFF.

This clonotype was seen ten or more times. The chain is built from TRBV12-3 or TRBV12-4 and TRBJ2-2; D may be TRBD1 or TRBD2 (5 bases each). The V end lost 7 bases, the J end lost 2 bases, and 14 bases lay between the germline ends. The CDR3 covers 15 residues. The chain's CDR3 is CASISGTVNTGELFF. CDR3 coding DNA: TGTGCCAGCATCTCTGGGACGGTAAACACCGGGGAGCTGTTTTTT.

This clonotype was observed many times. CDR3 in amino acids: CAWSVSRQEQYF. The CDR3 DNA is TGTGCCTGGAGTGTGAGCCGCCAGGAGCAGTACTTC. The chain carries TRBV30 and TRBJ2-7; D gene uncertain. Germline CDR1 GTSNPN, CDR2 SVGIG (reference sequence). The length of the CDR3 is 12 residues. V lost 0 bases and J lost 7, with 10 bases in between.

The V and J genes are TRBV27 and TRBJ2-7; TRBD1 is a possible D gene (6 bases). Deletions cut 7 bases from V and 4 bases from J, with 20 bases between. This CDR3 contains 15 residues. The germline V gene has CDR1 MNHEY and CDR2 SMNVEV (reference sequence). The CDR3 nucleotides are TGTGCCAGCAAAGGAGAGGGGGACGATTTTTACGAGCAGTACTTC. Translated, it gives CASKGEGDDFYEQYF.

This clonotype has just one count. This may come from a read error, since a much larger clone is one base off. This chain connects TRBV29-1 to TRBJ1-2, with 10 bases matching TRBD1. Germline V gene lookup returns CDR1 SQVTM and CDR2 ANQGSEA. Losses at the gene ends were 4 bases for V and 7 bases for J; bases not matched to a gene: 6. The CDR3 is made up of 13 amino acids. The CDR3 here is CSVGLGQGFGYTF. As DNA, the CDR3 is TGCAGCGTTGGCTTGGGACAGGGGTTTGGCTACACCTTC.

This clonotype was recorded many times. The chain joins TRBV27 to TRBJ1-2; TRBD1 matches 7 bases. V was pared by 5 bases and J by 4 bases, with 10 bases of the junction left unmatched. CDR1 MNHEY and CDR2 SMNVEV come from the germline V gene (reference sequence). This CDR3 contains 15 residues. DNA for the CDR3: TGTGCCAGCAGTCCAGGGGACAGCCACACCTATGGCTACACCTTC. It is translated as CASSPGDSHTYGYTF.

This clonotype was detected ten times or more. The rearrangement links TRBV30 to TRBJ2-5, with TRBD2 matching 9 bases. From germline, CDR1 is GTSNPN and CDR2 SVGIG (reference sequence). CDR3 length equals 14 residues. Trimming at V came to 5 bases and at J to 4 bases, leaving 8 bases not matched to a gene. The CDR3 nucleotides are TGTGCCTGGGGCGGGGGGGCTCGTCGAGAGACCCAGTACTTC. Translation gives CAWGGGARRETQYF.

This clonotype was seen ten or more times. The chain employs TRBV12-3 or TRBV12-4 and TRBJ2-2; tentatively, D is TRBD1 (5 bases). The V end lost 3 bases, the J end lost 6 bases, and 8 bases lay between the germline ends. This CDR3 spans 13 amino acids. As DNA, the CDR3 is TGTGCCAGCAGTTTCAGGGTGGCCGGGGAGCTGTTTTTT. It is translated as CASSFRVAGELFF.

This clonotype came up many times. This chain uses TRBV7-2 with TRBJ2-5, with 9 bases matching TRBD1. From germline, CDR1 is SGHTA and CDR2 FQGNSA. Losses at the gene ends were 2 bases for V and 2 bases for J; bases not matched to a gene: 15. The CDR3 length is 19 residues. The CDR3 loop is CASSLRPDWTGALQETQYF. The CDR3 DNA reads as TGTGCCAGCAGCTTACGGCCTGATTGGACAGGGGCCCTACAAGAGACCCAGTACTTC. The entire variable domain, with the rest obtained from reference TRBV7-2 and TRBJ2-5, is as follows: GAGVSQSPSNKVTEKGKDVELRCDPISGHTALYWYRQSLGQGLEFLIYFQGNSAPDKSGLPSDRFSAERTGGSVSTLTIQRTQQEDSAVYLCASSLRPDWTGALQETQYFGPGTRLLVL.